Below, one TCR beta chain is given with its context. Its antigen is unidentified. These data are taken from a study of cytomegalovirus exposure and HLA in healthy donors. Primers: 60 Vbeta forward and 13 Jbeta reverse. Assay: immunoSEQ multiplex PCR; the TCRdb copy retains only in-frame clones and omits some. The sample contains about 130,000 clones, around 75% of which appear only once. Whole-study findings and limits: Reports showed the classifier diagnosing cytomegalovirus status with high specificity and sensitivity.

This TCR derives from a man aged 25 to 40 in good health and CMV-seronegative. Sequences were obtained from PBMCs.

The CDR3 DNA reads TGTGCCAGCAGCCATTCCCCCGGGACAGGGGTTCAGCCCCAGCATTTT. Residues: CASSHSPGTGVQPQHF. J is TRBJ1-5 and V is TRBV4-2; TRBD1 agrees at 10 bases. V lost 3 bases to trimming and J lost 6 bases; unmatched junction nucleotides: 8. Germline loops: CDR1 LGHNA, CDR2 YNFKEQ. The CDR3 sequence is 16 residues long.